This TCR beta chain was sequenced in a study of blood T cell repertoires in COVID-19. Assay: immunoSEQ multiplex PCR; the TCRdb copy retains only in-frame clones and omits some. The profile shows around 240,000 clones, approximately 83% of them singletons. Germline V CDR1 and CDR2: KGHSH, LQKENI. This CDR3 is 15 amino acids long. With 6 bases clipped from V and 4 bases from J, the junction kept 9 bases outside the gene matches. The chain carries TRBV18 and TRBJ1-1; TRBD1 aligns across 9 bases. The receptor was isolated from a woman between 45 and 60 years old who had recovered from COVID-19. Sequencing was performed on PBMCs or T cells enriched from blood (not recorded which). The CDR3 region has the DNA TGTGCCAGCTCCCGGGACAGGGCAGTGACCACTGAAGCTTTCTTT. Translation gives CASSRDRAVTTEAFF.